This TCR beta chain emerged from a study of shared clonotypes between healthy human individuals (dated by TCRdb to 2020 to 2022). With respect to the entire study: Three men and two women, aged 18 to 49 years, made up the cohort. For each donor, CD4 naive and CD4 memory were each given three plates, CD8 naive was given two plates, and CD8 memory was given one plate. The study deeply sequenced blood TCR repertoires of five healthy adults to estimate repertoire size and the extent of clonotype sharing between individuals. To increase sequencing depth and limit assay-specific biases, different laboratories used diverse techniques to prepare libraries and sequence TCR repertoires. Between about 0.8 and 9 billion PBMCs per donor were obtained by leukapheresis. Overall results and qualifications from the work: Based on pairwise subsampling, the degree of clonotype sharing among donors was expected to be affected by sequencing depth. Sampling was limited to blood, and TCR repertoires in tissue likely differ from TCR repertoires in blood. Compared with non-shared clonotypes, the clonotypes found in all four sorted-subset donors had higher generation probabilities. Even with the large sequencing depth, rarefaction of the sorted-subset datasets indicated that sequencing was incomplete. Because the study included a small number of donors, the genetic and exposure-history diversity represented was limited. Sharing across four donors was observed for approximately 5% of naive CD4, 3% to 3.5% of naive CD8, 2% to 2.5% of memory CD4, and approximately 0.41% of memory CD8 clonotypes. Naive subsets generally had larger estimated clonotype richness than memory subsets did.

For the CD8 naive samples, CD45RO-negative cells were positively selected for CCR7, yielding a CD45RA+CCR7+ population from which TemRA cells were excluded. The donors were healthy, HIV-negative adults who had no recently reported acute infections or vaccinations. All donors were Caucasian adults living in Nashville, Tennessee, USA. Blood was obtained by leukapheresis, after which PBMCs were separated by Ficoll-Histopaque density gradient centrifugation and cryopreserved in liquid nitrogen vapor phase. Purity and quantity of every magnetically sorted T cell population were checked by analytical flow cytometry. From each sorted fraction, genomic DNA was isolated and quantified by UV absorbance on a Nanodrop 2000c. Using the deep immunoSEQ assay, multiplex PCR amplified TCR CDR3 regions from genomic DNA. For each cell subset, the extracted genomic DNA was distributed evenly across all wells of several immunoSEQ 96-well plates, and each plate served as one replicate. For sorted subsets, each replicate PCR was loaded with about 0.2 ug genomic DNA, equivalent to some 27,000 T cell genomes. Purified libraries were measured with a Qubit 3.0 fluorometer, size-checked on a Bioanalyzer 2100, and measured again with the KAPA Library Quantification kit. A separate single-read 150-cycle Illumina NextSeq 550 flow cell was used to sequence each immunoSEQ 96-well plate. In the source study's methods: Because only junctional sequences without quality scores were contained in the immunoSEQ output, filtering matching that applied to full-length reads could not be performed. To assign V/J genes and CDR3, sequences were annotated against IMGT germline references using PyIR, a Python wrapper for IgBLAST v1.9. Reads were removed for weak V/J assignments (E-value above 1e-6), missing CDR3, stop codons, out-of-frame junctions, or ambiguous translated residues. V3J clonotypes were defined by identical inferred V gene, J gene, and CDR3 amino acid sequence. The percentage overlap between two repertoires was calculated by dividing the number of shared unique clonotypes by the size of the smaller repertoire. Three approaches were used to assess repertoire richness: RTK rarefaction, the Chao1 estimator, and Recon v2.1 estimates of unobserved clonotypes. For all TCRbeta clonotypes obtained by the gDNA method from a few donors, generation probabilities were computed with OLGA. Entries here come from immuneACCESS through TCRdb and include only in-frame sequences with V and J called. Some clones fail to appear in such tables; in the studies checked, an unresolved V gene covers under half of the shortfall, and the cause of the remainder is unknown. V and J calls and clone size come straight from that table; D and trimming were deduced from the DNA. This sample is represented by 2 million to 2.5 million clones; over 85% of them were singletons. The ten largest clones take up 1.1% of the sample.

For this clone: The specificity of this receptor is unknown. One base away there is no much larger clone; base qualities are not given.

Trimming removed 5 bases from V and 5 bases from J, leaving 13 bases between the germline ends. CDR1 KGHSH and CDR2 LQKENI were looked up in the germline V gene. Taken from cysteine to phenylalanine, the CDR3 has 13 residues. Only the CDR3 DNA is retained, 39 bases long and in frame from the first base. This TCR came from a man aged 18 to 29 in good health. The receptor chain draws on TRBV18 and TRBJ2-7, with no reliable assignment of the D segment. The specimen sequenced was naive CD8+ T cells sorted from blood. This specimen's cell subset or site label, per the study, means: CD45RA+CCR7+. The DNA sequence is as follows: TGTGCCAGCTCAGATCACCCTTCCGACGAGCAGTACTTC. It specifies CASSDHPSDEQYF.